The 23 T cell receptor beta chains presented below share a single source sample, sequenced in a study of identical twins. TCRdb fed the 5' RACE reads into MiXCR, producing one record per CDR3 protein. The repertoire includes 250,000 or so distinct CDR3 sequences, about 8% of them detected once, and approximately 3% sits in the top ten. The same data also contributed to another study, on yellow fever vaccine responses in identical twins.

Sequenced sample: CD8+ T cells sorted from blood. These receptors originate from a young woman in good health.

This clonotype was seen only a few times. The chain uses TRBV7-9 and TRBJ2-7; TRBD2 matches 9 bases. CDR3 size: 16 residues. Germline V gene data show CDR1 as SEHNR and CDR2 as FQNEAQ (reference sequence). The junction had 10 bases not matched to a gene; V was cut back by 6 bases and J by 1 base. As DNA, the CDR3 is TGTGCCAGCAGGTCGGCTAGCGGGATACTATCCTACGAGCAGTACTTC. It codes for CASRSASGILSYEQYF.

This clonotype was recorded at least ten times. The CDR3 protein is CSARDPERLTRTSGIYEQYF. DNA of the CDR3: TGCAGTGCTAGAGACCCTGAGCGCCTCACCCGAACTAGCGGGATCTACGAGCAGTACTTC. This chain connects TRBV20-1 to TRBJ2-7, with 10 bases matching TRBD2. V trimming: 0 bases; J trimming: 3 bases; junction bases outside the gene matches: 20. Germline V lookup: CDR1 DFQATT, CDR2 SNEGSKA (reference sequence). There are 20 residues in the CDR3.

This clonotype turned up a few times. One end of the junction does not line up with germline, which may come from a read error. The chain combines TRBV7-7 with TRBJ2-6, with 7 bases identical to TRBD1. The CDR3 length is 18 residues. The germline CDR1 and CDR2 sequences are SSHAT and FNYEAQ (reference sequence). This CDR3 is CASSPGTASSSGANVLTF. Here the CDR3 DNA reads TGTGCTAGCAGCCCGGGGACAGCTTCGTCCTCTGGGGCCAACGTCCTGACTTTC.

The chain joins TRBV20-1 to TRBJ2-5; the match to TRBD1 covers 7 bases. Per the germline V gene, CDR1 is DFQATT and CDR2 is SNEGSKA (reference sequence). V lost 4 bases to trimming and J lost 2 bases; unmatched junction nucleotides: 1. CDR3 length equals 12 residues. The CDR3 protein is CSAMGQQETQYF. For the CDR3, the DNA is TGCAGTGCTATGGGACAGCAAGAGACCCAGTACTTC.

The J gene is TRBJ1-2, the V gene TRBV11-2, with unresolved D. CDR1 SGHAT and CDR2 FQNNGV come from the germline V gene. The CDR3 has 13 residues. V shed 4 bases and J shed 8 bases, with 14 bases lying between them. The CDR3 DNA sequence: TGTGCCAGCAGCTCAAGCGAAGGGAACGGCTACACCTTC. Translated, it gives CASSSSEGNGYTF.

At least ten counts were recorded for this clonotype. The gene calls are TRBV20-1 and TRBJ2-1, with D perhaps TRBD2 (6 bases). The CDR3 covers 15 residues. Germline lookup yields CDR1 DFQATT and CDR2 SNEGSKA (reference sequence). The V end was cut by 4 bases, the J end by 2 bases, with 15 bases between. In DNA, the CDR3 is TGCAGTGCTAAATTAGGTGGCGGGGCCTACAATGAGCAGTTCTTC. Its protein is CSAKLGGGAYNEQFF.

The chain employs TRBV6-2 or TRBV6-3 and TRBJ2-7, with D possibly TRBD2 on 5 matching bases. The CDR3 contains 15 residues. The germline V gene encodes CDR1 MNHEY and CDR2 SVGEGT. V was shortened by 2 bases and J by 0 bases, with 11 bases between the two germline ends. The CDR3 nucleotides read TGTGCCAGCAGTTACCCGGAGGTCAGCTCCTACGAGCAGTACTTC. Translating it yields CASSYPEVSSYEQYF.

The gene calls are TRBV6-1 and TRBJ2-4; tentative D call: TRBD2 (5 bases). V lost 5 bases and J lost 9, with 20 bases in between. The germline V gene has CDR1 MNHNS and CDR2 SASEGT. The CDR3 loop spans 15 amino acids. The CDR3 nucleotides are TGTGCCAGCAGTCCCAGGCCTGAGGGTTGGAGCATTCAGTACTTC. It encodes CASSPRPEGWSIQYF.

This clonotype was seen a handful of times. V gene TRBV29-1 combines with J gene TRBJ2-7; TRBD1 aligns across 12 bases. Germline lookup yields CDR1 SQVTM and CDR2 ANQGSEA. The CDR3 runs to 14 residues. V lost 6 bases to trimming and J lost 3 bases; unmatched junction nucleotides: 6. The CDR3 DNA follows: TGCAGCGTGGGACAGGGGGCAGATCTCTACGAGCAGTACTTC. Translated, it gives CSVGQGADLYEQYF.

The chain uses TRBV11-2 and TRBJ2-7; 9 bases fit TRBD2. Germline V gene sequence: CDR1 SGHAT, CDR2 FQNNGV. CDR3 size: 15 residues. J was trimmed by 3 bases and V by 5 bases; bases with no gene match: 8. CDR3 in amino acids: CASSARLAEDYEQYF. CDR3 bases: TGTGCCAGCAGCGCTCGACTAGCGGAAGACTACGAGCAGTACTTC.

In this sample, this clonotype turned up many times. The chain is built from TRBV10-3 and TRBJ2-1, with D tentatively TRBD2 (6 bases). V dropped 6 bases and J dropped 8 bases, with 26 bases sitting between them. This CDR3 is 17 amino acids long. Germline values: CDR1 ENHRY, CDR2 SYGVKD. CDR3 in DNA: TGTGCCATCAGCGACGGGAGCGCCCGAGAGGTTGGGCATGAGCAGTTCTTC. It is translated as CAISDGSAREVGHEQFF.

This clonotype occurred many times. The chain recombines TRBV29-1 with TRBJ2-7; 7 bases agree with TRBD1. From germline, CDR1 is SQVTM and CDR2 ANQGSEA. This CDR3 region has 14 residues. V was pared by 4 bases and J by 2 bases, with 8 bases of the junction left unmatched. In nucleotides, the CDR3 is TGCAGCGTTGTTTTATCTGGGACAGCCTACGAGCAGTACTTC. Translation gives CSVVLSGTAYEQYF.

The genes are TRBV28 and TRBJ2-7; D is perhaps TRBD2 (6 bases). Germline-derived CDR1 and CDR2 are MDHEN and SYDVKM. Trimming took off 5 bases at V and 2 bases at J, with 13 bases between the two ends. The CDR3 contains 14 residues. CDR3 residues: CASSPRGYPYEQYF. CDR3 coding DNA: TGTGCCAGCAGTCCCCGGGGGTACCCCTACGAGCAGTACTTC.

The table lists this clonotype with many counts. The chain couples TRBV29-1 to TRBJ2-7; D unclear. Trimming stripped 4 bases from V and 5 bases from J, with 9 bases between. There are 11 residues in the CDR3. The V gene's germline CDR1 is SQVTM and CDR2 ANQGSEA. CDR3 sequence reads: CSVGSMNEQYF. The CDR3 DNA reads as TGCAGCGTTGGGTCGATGAACGAGCAGTACTTC.

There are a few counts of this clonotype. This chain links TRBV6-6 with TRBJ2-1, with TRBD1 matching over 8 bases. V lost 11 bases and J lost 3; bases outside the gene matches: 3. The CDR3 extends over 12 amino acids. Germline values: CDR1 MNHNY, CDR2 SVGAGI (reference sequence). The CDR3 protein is CASRGLYNEQFF. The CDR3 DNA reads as TGTGCCTCCAGGGGGCTCTACAATGAGCAGTTCTTC.

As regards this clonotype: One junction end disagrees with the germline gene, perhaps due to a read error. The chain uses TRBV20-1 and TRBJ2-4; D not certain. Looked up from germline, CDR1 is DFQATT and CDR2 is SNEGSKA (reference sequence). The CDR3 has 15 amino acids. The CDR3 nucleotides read TGCAGTGCTAGAGATCGCGGTTTAGCCAAAAACATCCAGTACTTC. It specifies CSARDRGLAKNIQYF.

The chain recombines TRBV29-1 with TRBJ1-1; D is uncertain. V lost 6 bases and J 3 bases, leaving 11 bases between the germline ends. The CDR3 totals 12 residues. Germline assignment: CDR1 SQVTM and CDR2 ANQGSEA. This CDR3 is CSVWSRDTEAFF. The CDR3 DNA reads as TGCAGCGTGTGGTCGAGGGACACTGAAGCTTTCTTT.

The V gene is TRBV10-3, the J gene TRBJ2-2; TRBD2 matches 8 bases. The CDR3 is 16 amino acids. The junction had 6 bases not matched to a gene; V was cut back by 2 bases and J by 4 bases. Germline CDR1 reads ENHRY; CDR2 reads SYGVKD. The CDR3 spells CAISEERGNLTGELFF. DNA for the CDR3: TGTGCCATCAGTGAGGAGCGGGGGAACCTCACCGGGGAGCTGTTTTTT.

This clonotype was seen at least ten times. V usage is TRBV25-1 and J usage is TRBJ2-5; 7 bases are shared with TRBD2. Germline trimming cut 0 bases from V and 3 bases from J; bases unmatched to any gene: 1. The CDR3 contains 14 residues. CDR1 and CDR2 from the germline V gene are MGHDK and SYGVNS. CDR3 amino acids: CASSEYRGEETQYF. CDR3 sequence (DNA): TGTGCCAGCAGTGAATATCGGGGGGAAGAGACCCAGTACTTC. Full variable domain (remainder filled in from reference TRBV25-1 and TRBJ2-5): EADIYQTPRYLVIGTGKKITLECSQTMGHDKMYWYQQDPGMELHLIHYSYGVNSTEKGDLSSESTVSRIRTEHFPLTLESARPSHTSQYLCASSEYRGEETQYFGPGTRLLVL.

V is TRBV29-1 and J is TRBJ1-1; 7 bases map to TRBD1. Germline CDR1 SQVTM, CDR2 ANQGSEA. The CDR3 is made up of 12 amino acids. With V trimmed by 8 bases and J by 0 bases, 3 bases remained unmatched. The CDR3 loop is CSTTGMNTEAFF. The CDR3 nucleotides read TGCAGCACGACAGGGATGAACACTGAAGCTTTCTTT.

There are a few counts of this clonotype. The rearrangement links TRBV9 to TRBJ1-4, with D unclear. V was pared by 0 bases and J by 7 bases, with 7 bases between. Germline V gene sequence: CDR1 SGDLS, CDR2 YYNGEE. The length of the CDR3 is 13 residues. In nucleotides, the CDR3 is TGTGCCAGCAGCGTAGGAGCGGTTGAAAAACTGTTTTTT. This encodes CASSVGAVEKLFF.

In DNA form, the CDR3 reads TGTGCCAGCAGTTTTCGACAGGCCGGGGAGCTGTTTTTT. It encodes CASSFRQAGELFF. The rearrangement uses TRBV6-5 and TRBJ2-2; possibly TRBD1 for D (6 bases). Germline V lookup: CDR1 MNHEY, CDR2 SVGAGI. The V end was cut by 4 bases, the J end by 6 bases, with 9 bases between. The length of the CDR3 is 13 residues.

CDR3 loop: CASSLLSGEYQETQYF. The CDR3 coding sequence is TGTGCCAGCAGTTTGTTGAGCGGAGAATACCAAGAGACCCAGTACTTC. The chain recombines TRBV12-3 or TRBV12-4 with TRBJ2-5, with D possibly TRBD2 on 5 matching bases. CDR3 length: 16 amino acids. V lost 3 bases and J 0 bases, leaving 14 bases between the germline ends.